These 15 T cell receptor beta chains were sequenced from one sample in a study of blood T cell repertoires in COVID-19. Assay: immunoSEQ multiplex PCR; the TCRdb copy retains only in-frame clones and omits some. The sample lists about 44,000 clones, approximately 90% seen once, with about a sixth in the top ten. The source material was peripheral blood. These receptors originate from an older man with active COVID-19.

As regards this clone: The same CDR3 also results from other DNA sequences found in this sample. CDR3 bases: TGCGCCAGCAGCAGGACAGGGGGCGCGAACACTGAAGCTTTCTTT. Translation: CASSRTGGANTEAFF. The chain has TRBV5-1 and TRBJ1-1, with 11 positions matching TRBD1. Germline CDR1 reads SGHRS; CDR2 reads YFSETQ. The CDR3 is made up of 15 amino acids. After removal of 4 bases from V and 1 base from J, the junction contained 3 bases not matched to a gene. Full variable domain (remainder filled in from reference TRBV5-1 and TRBJ1-1): KAGVTQTPRYLIKTRGQQVTLSCSPISGHRSVSWYQQTPGQGLQFLFEYFSETQRNKGNFPGRFSGRQFSNSRSEMNVSTLELGDSALYLCASSRTGGANTEAFFGQGTRLTVV.

The chain recombines TRBV5-5 with TRBJ1-1, with D possibly TRBD1 on 6 matching bases. Germline lookup yields CDR1 SGHKS and CDR2 YYEKEE (reference sequence). Trimming removed 4 bases from V and 0 bases from J, with 10 bases in between. The CDR3 consists of 14 residues. The CDR3 region is CASSLTGLNTEAFF. Here the CDR3 DNA reads TGTGCCAGCAGCCTGACAGGATTGAACACTGAAGCTTTCTTT.

The CDR3 here is CASSLGGINTDTQYF. The DNA of the CDR3 is TGTGCCAGCAGTCTGGGGGGTATCAACACAGATACGCAGTATTTT. The chain links TRBV2 to TRBJ2-3; D is perhaps TRBD2 (6 bases). The V end lost 5 bases, the J end lost 2 bases, and 14 bases lay between the germline ends. The CDR3 runs 15 residues. CDR1 is SNHLY, CDR2 FYNNEI, per germline. Together with reference TRBV2 and TRBJ2-3, the CDR3 gives the full variable domain: EPEVTQTPSHQVTQMGQEVILRCVPISNHLYFYWYRQILGQKVEFLVSFYNNEISEKSEIFDDQFSVERPDGSNFTLKIRSTKLEDSAMYFCASSLGGINTDTQYFGPGTRLTVL.

The chain uses TRBV12-3 or TRBV12-4 and TRBJ2-7; D is perhaps TRBD1 (6 bases). V was trimmed by 5 bases and J by 7 bases, leaving 12 bases between them. CDR3 length equals 12 residues. The CDR3 spells CASSPRTAEQYF. The CDR3 DNA follows: TGTGCCAGCAGTCCCCGGACAGCAGAGCAGTACTTC.

The chain is built from TRBV3-1 (or the pseudogene TRBV3-2) and TRBJ2-1, with 10 positions matching TRBD2. Germline V gene lookup returns CDR1 LGHDT and CDR2 YNNKEL (reference sequence). This CDR3 has 14 residues. Trimming removed 4 bases from V and 9 bases from J; junction bases left unmatched: 6. The CDR3 DNA is TGTGCCAGCAGCCGAGCGGGGGGGCGGTCTGAGCAGTTCTTC. Translated, it gives CASSRAGGRSEQFF.

CDR3 residues: CAIRDSLADTQYF. The CDR3 coding sequence is TGTGCCATCAGGGACAGCCTCGCAGATACGCAGTATTTT. The rearrangement joins TRBV10-3 to TRBJ2-3; maybe TRBD1 (6 bases). V was trimmed by 6 bases and J by 4 bases, leaving 11 bases between them. Germline-derived CDR1 and CDR2 are ENHRY and SYGVKD. CDR3 length: 13 amino acids.

The rearrangement uses TRBV9 and TRBJ2-7; 7 bases are a match to TRBD1. CDR3 size: 14 residues. Per germline, CDR1 SGDLS and CDR2 YYNGEE. With V trimmed by 3 bases and J by 6 bases, 9 bases remained unmatched. The CDR3 region is CASSGWKGAGEQYF. The CDR3 DNA reads as TGTGCCAGCAGCGGCTGGAAGGGGGCGGGCGAGCAGTACTTC.

In nucleotides, the CDR3 is TGTGCCAGCAGCTTTCCCAGTCACTACAATGAGCAGTTCTTC. Translated, it gives CASSFPSHYNEQFF. The chain carries TRBV11-2 and TRBJ2-1; no clear D gene. Germline V gene sequence: CDR1 SGHAT, CDR2 FQNNGV. V gave up 3 bases and J gave up 3 bases, with 9 bases separating them. CDR3 length: 14 amino acids.

The chain employs TRBV9 and TRBJ2-5, with 7 positions matching TRBD2. Germline-derived CDR1 and CDR2 are SGDLS and YYNGEE. The CDR3 runs to 15 residues. With 0 bases clipped from V and 5 bases from J, the junction kept 7 bases outside the gene matches. The CDR3 nucleotides read TGTGCCAGCAGCGTAGTTGCGGGGGTGGAGGAGACCCAGTACTTC. Protein: CASSVVAGVEETQYF.

The chain carries TRBV7-9 and TRBJ2-7, with 11 bases fitting TRBD1. The germline CDR1 and CDR2 sequences are SEHNR and FQNEAQ (reference sequence). CDR3 size: 15 residues. With V trimmed by 5 bases and J by 5 bases, 8 bases remained unmatched. This chain's CDR3 is CASSPWTGGRNEQYF. CDR3 DNA sequence: TGTGCCAGCAGCCCCTGGACAGGGGGCAGGAACGAGCAGTACTTC.

The chain recombines TRBV5-1 with TRBJ1-2; 10 bases agree with TRBD1. In germline, CDR1 is SGHRS, CDR2 YFSETQ. CDR3 length: 17 amino acids. Losses at the gene ends were 3 bases for V and 2 bases for J; bases not matched to a gene: 10. Written as DNA, the CDR3 is TGCGCCAGCAGCTCTCAACCGGGACAGGGGACGAACTATGGCTACACCTTC. Translating it yields CASSSQPGQGTNYGYTF.

The rearrangement joins TRBV7-2 to TRBJ1-1; possibly TRBD1 for D (6 bases). V gave up 1 base and J gave up 3 bases, with 15 bases separating them. The CDR3 consists of 16 residues. Germline lookup yields CDR1 SGHTA and CDR2 FQGNSA. The chain's CDR3 is CASSLGGRDWDTEAFF. The CDR3 region has the DNA TGTGCCAGCAGCTTAGGGGGGCGTGATTGGGACACTGAAGCTTTCTTT.

The chain links TRBV19 to TRBJ2-2, with a tentative D call TRBD2 (6 bases). Trimming stripped 2 bases from V and 13 bases from J, with 14 bases between. The CDR3 loop spans 13 amino acids. Germline V gene data show CDR1 as LNHDA and CDR2 as SQIVND (reference sequence). CDR3 bases: TGTGCCAGTAGTATATATCCCGAGGGAGGGCTGTTTTTT. Encoded protein: CASSIYPEGGLFF.

This clone was seen a single time. The chain employs TRBV11-3 and TRBJ2-2; D may be TRBD1 (5 bases). Germline CDR1 is SGHNT and CDR2 is YENEEA. This CDR3 contains 12 residues. Trimming removed 3 bases at V and 7 bases at J, with 6 bases between. CDR3 in amino acids: CASSLGRGELFF. Written as DNA, the CDR3 is TGTGCCAGCAGCTTGGGGCGCGGGGAGCTGTTTTTT.

J is TRBJ1-3 and V is TRBV28, with 12 positions matching TRBD1. Germline trimming cut 6 bases from V and 3 bases from J; bases unmatched to any gene: 3. Germline CDR1 is MDHEN and CDR2 is SYDVKM. The CDR3 spans 15 residues. The CDR3 DNA follows: TGTGCCAGCAGGGGACAGGGGGCAAATGGAAACACCATATATTTT. Amino acid sequence: CASRGQGANGNTIYF. Combining the CDR3 with reference TRBV28 and TRBJ1-3 gives the whole variable domain DVKVTQSSRYLVKRTGEKVFLECVQDMDHENMFWYRQDPGLGLRLIYFSYDVKMKEKGDIPEGYSVSREKKERFSLILESASTNQTSMYLCASRGQGANGNTIYFGEGSWLTVV.